This entry lists 6 T cell receptor beta chains sequenced from one sample in a study of blood T cell repertoires in COVID-19. Only in-frame clones appear in the TCRdb table, and some are missing; sequencing was by immunoSEQ multiplex PCR. The sample has hundreds of thousands of clones, around 89% seen once. The sequencing sample was made of peripheral blood. These receptors originate from a woman younger than 35 with acute or convalescent COVID-19.

V gene TRBV5-4 combines with J gene TRBJ2-3, with 9 bases fitting TRBD1. The length of the CDR3 is 15 residues. Germline V CDR1 and CDR2: SGHNT, YYREEE (reference sequence). V shed 4 bases, J shed 4 bases, and the junction held 7 bases outside the gene matches. CDR3 protein: CASSHGQGSPDTQYF. For the CDR3, the DNA is TGTGCCAGCAGCCACGGACAGGGGTCCCCAGATACGCAGTATTTT.

This clone was detected once. V usage is TRBV7-3 and J usage is TRBJ2-1; 11 positions agree with TRBD2. Looked up from germline, CDR1 is SGHTA and CDR2 is FQGTGA. J gave up 7 bases and V 3 bases, and 5 bases lay outside the gene matches. This CDR3 is 15 amino acids long. The CDR3 coding sequence is TGTGCCAGCAGCTTTAGCGGGGGGGCCATAAATGAGCAGTTCTTC. Translated: CASSFSGGAINEQFF.

This chain links TRBV15 with TRBJ2-3; 9 bases agree with TRBD2. J lost 4 bases, V lost 0 bases, and 2 bases had no gene match. This CDR3 has 15 residues. Germline lookup yields CDR1 LNHNV and CDR2 YYDKDF (reference sequence). The CDR3 spells CATSRDAGGPDTQYF. The CDR3 nucleotides read TGTGCCACCAGCAGAGATGCGGGGGGGCCAGATACGCAGTATTTT.

CDR3 sequence reads: CASSEGLGNTIYF. CDR3 in DNA: TGTGCCAGCAGTGAAGGTTTAGGAAACACCATATATTTT. The rearrangement joins TRBV2 to TRBJ1-3; D not resolved. Germline values: CDR1 SNHLY, CDR2 FYNNEI. The ends were cut back, 1 base at V and 4 bases at J, with 5 bases in the middle. The length of the CDR3 is 13 residues.

The genes are TRBV12-5 and TRBJ2-1, with 8 positions matching TRBD1. Losses at the gene ends were 6 bases for V and 2 bases for J; bases not matched to a gene: 12. This CDR3 spans 17 amino acids. From germline, CDR1 is LGHNT and CDR2 FRNRAP. CDR3 sequence (DNA): TGTGCTAGTGGACAGAACGGACGGGACAGGACCTACAATGAGCAGTTCTTC. Translating it yields CASGQNGRDRTYNEQFF.

This chain uses TRBV3-1 (or the pseudogene TRBV3-2) with TRBJ1-1; 7 positions agree with TRBD1. V dropped 5 bases and J dropped 3; count of bases not matched to a gene: 12. Germline values: CDR1 LGHDT, CDR2 YNNKEL (reference sequence). This CDR3 is built from 16 residues. The CDR3 sequence: CASSGWTGEEDTEAFF. CDR3 sequence (DNA): TGTGCCAGCAGCGGATGGACAGGTGAAGAGGACACTGAAGCTTTCTTT.